Below are 21 T cell receptor beta chains sequenced from a single sample in a study of blood T cell repertoires in COVID-19. Using immunoSEQ multiplex PCR, the repertoire was profiled, and TCRdb retains in-frame clones only, with some absent. The repertoire holds 50,000 or so clones, with around 87% as singletons. What was sequenced was peripheral blood. The receptor source for this set is a man over 45 with active COVID-19.

V gene TRBV19 combines with J gene TRBJ2-1, with D maybe TRBD1 (5 bases). Trimming left V 7 bases short and J 7 bases short, with 20 bases between. The germline CDR1 and CDR2 sequences are LNHDA and SQIVND (reference sequence). CDR3 length: 15 residues. The CDR3 DNA is TGTGCCAGTACCCTAGGGTACACAGGCTTGAATGAGCAGTTCTTC. This translates into CASTLGYTGLNEQFF.

V and J are TRBV2 and TRBJ1-5; possible D gene TRBD1, 6 bases. CDR3 size: 13 residues. Germline V lookup: CDR1 SNHLY, CDR2 FYNNEI. V dropped 5 bases and J dropped 5 bases, with 10 bases sitting between them. CDR3 region: CASSPTGYQPQHF. The CDR3 DNA reads TGTGCCAGCAGTCCAACAGGGTATCAGCCCCAGCATTTT. The full variable domain, with the rest looked up from reference TRBV2 and TRBJ1-5, is EPEVTQTPSHQVTQMGQEVILRCVPISNHLYFYWYRQILGQKVEFLVSFYNNEISEKSEIFDDQFSVERPDGSNFTLKIRSTKLEDSAMYFCASSPTGYQPQHFGDGTRLSIL.

By frequency in the sample, this clone is medium-sized (0.01 to 0.1%). The genes are TRBV7-2 and TRBJ1-5; no definite D call. V was clipped by 1 base and J by 0 bases, with 10 bases between them. The CDR3 has 16 residues. CDR1 is SGHTA, CDR2 FQGNSA, per germline. The CDR3 protein is CASSLGAAYSNQPQHF. The CDR3 DNA sequence: TGTGCCAGCAGCTTAGGGGCTGCTTATAGCAATCAGCCCCAGCATTTT.

The V gene is TRBV7-8, the J gene TRBJ1-2, with 9 bases fitting TRBD1. Trimming at V came to 5 bases and at J to 8 bases, leaving 6 bases not matched to a gene. This CDR3 has 13 residues. Germline V gene sequence: CDR1 SGHVS, CDR2 FQNEAQ. CDR3 in amino acids: CASSPYRGQGYTF. The DNA for the CDR3 is TGTGCCAGCAGCCCCTACAGGGGGCAAGGCTACACCTTC.

The chain uses TRBV2 and TRBJ2-1; D might be TRBD2 (6 bases). V was shortened by 6 bases and J by 5 bases, with 14 bases between the two germline ends. The germline CDR1 and CDR2 sequences are SNHLY and FYNNEI. The CDR3 totals 14 residues. The CDR3 is CASRERRTNNEQFF. CDR3 sequence (DNA): TGTGCCAGCAGGGAAAGACGGACTAACAATGAGCAGTTCTTC. The full variable domain, in which reference TRBV2 and TRBJ2-1 provide the parts outside the CDR3, is EPEVTQTPSHQVTQMGQEVILRCVPISNHLYFYWYRQILGQKVEFLVSFYNNEISEKSEIFDDQFSVERPDGSNFTLKIRSTKLEDSAMYFCASRERRTNNEQFFGPGTRLTVL.

The genes are TRBV12-3 or TRBV12-4 and TRBJ2-7; no clear D. Trimming took off 1 base at V and 5 bases at J, with 6 bases between the two ends. CDR3 size: 12 residues. The CDR3 region is CASSLGLNEQYF. CDR3 bases: TGTGCCAGCAGTTTAGGCCTAAACGAGCAGTACTTC.

The chain couples TRBV29-1 to TRBJ1-3, with TRBD1 as a possible D gene (6 bases). This CDR3 region has 14 residues. Germline loops: CDR1 SQVTM, CDR2 ANQGSEA. Trimming took off 8 bases at V and 2 bases at J, with 16 bases between the two ends. CDR3 in amino acids: CSTYPRGTGNTIYF. Here the CDR3 DNA reads TGCAGCACCTACCCCAGGGGAACTGGAAACACCATATATTTT.

A few counts support this clone. DNA of the CDR3: TGTGCCAGTAGTGAGACTAAAGGGGGCGAGCAGTACTTC. This gives the protein CASSETKGGEQYF. The chain employs TRBV19 and TRBJ2-7; D is possibly TRBD1 (6 bases). In germline, CDR1 is LNHDA, CDR2 SQIVND (reference sequence). This CDR3 spans 13 amino acids. V lost 5 bases to trimming and J lost 6 bases, with 14 bases between them. Based on the CDR3 plus reference TRBV19 and TRBJ2-7, the full variable domain is DGGITQSPKYLFRKEGQNVTLSCEQNLNHDAMYWYRQDPGQGLRLIYYSQIVNDFQKGDIAEGYSVSREKKESFPLTVTSAQKNPTAFYLCASSETKGGEQYFGPGTRLTVT.

The genes are TRBV12-3 or TRBV12-4 and TRBJ1-1, with a possible D match to TRBD1 (6 bases). CDR3 size: 13 residues. Trimming pared 8 bases from V and 0 bases from J, leaving 10 bases between. CDR3 sequence: CASARQVNTEAFF. DNA for the CDR3: TGTGCCAGCGCCCGACAGGTGAACACTGAAGCTTTCTTT.

The genes are TRBV25-1 and TRBJ2-1; D is perhaps TRBD1 (7 bases). The CDR3 consists of 15 residues. Germline V lookup: CDR1 MGHDK, CDR2 SYGVNS. V was shortened by 6 bases and J by 8 bases, with 20 bases between the two germline ends. The CDR3 region is CASRGAGQPRDEQFF. The CDR3 DNA reads TGTGCCAGCAGGGGCGCGGGACAGCCTAGGGATGAGCAGTTCTTC.

This chain uses TRBV5-1 with TRBJ2-5, with 9 nucleotides matching TRBD1. CDR1 and CDR2 (germline): SGHRS, YFSETQ. This CDR3 has 15 residues. V was pared by 5 bases and J by 2 bases, with 7 bases of the junction left unmatched. The chain's CDR3 is CASSRMGQGQETQYF. CDR3 DNA sequence: TGCGCCAGCAGTCGAATGGGACAGGGTCAAGAGACCCAGTACTTC. Combining the CDR3 with reference TRBV5-1 and TRBJ2-5 gives the whole variable domain KAGVTQTPRYLIKTRGQQVTLSCSPISGHRSVSWYQQTPGQGLQFLFEYFSETQRNKGNFPGRFSGRQFSNSRSEMNVSTLELGDSALYLCASSRMGQGQETQYFGPGTRLLVL.

The chain couples TRBV9 to TRBJ1-1; no clear D gene. V lost 4 bases, J lost 5 bases, and 12 bases lay in between. The germline V gene encodes CDR1 SGDLS and CDR2 YYNGEE. The length of the CDR3 is 13 residues. The CDR3 sequence is CASSTGVETEAFF. CDR3 nucleotide sequence: TGTGCCAGCAGCACCGGGGTTGAGACTGAAGCTTTCTTT.

V gene TRBV5-1 combines with J gene TRBJ2-7; tentatively, D is TRBD2 (6 bases). This CDR3 is 16 amino acids long. With 4 bases removed from V and 1 base from J, the gap between germline ends came to 18 bases. Germline CDR1 and CDR2: SGHRS and YFSETQ. CDR3 coding DNA: TGCGCCAGCAGCGAAATGTCTAGCGTACGATCCTACGAGCAGTACTTC. Protein: CASSEMSSVRSYEQYF. Together with reference TRBV5-1 and TRBJ2-7, the CDR3 gives the full variable domain: KAGVTQTPRYLIKTRGQQVTLSCSPISGHRSVSWYQQTPGQGLQFLFEYFSETQRNKGNFPGRFSGRQFSNSRSEMNVSTLELGDSALYLCASSEMSSVRSYEQYFGPGTRLTVT.

J is TRBJ2-6 and V is TRBV19; 9 nucleotides agree with TRBD1. Trimming at V came to 5 bases and at J to 2 bases, leaving 10 bases not matched to a gene. Germline V CDR1 and CDR2: LNHDA, SQIVND (reference sequence). The CDR3 consists of 18 residues. The CDR3 region has the DNA TGTGCCAGTAGTCCCCACAGGGGGCGAATCACTGGGGCCAACGTCCTGACTTTC. Translated: CASSPHRGRITGANVLTF.

This clone was found once. The chain has TRBV7-9 and TRBJ1-3; D gene uncertain. The V end was cut by 7 bases, the J end by 2 bases, with 21 bases between. Germline V gives CDR1 SEHNR, CDR2 FQNEAQ (reference sequence). The CDR3 runs to 17 residues. The CDR3 sequence: CASTRGSGPRAGNTIYF. CDR3 bases: TGTGCCAGCACCCGAGGGAGTGGTCCGAGGGCTGGAAACACCATATATTTT.

This clone appeared a few times. The chain is built from TRBV2 and TRBJ1-3, with D perhaps TRBD1 (5 bases). V dropped 8 bases and J dropped 0 bases, with 5 bases sitting between them. The CDR3 is 12 amino acids. Germline lookup yields CDR1 SNHLY and CDR2 FYNNEI. The CDR3 nucleotides read TGTGCCAGCGGGGCCTCTGGAAACACCATATATTTT. The encoded protein is CASGASGNTIYF.

This sequence joins TRBV9 and TRBJ1-1, with D possibly TRBD1 on 5 matching bases. Trimming took 2 bases from V and 4 from J, leaving 15 bases between them. CDR1 is SGDLS and CDR2 is YYNGEE in the germline V gene. The CDR3 is 15 amino acids. The CDR3 reads CASSVGQEKGTEAFF. The DNA for the CDR3 is TGTGCCAGCAGCGTGGGGCAGGAAAAGGGCACTGAAGCTTTCTTT.

This clone was observed a few times. The chain couples TRBV27 to TRBJ1-2, with 11 nucleotides matching TRBD1. With V trimmed by 4 bases and J by 2 bases, 6 bases remained unmatched. Germline CDR1 and CDR2: MNHEY and SMNVEV (reference sequence). This CDR3 has 16 residues. CDR3 protein: CASSSGTGGRNYGYTF. The CDR3, as DNA: TGTGCCAGCAGTTCTGGGACAGGGGGAAGGAACTATGGCTACACCTTC.

This chain links TRBV4-2 with TRBJ2-2; D unresolved. The germline V gene encodes CDR1 LGHNA and CDR2 YNFKEQ. The V and J ends lost 4 bases and 5 bases respectively, with 11 bases between them. The CDR3 consists of 14 residues. The CDR3: CASSPLIITGELFF. The CDR3, as DNA: TGTGCCAGCAGCCCACTAATTATTACCGGGGAGCTGTTTTTT.

V and J are TRBV4-2 and TRBJ2-1; D ambiguous. V was clipped by 6 bases and J by 10 bases, with 16 bases between them. The CDR3 contains 13 residues. Germline CDR1 reads LGHNA; CDR2 reads YNFKEQ. The CDR3 coding sequence is TGTGCCAGCAGTACCCGCGCAGGCGACGAGCAGTTCTTC. This sequence encodes CASSTRAGDEQFF.

The genes are TRBV6-1 and TRBJ1-2; 7 bases fit TRBD1. Germline V gene data show CDR1 as MNHNS and CDR2 as SASEGT. Trimming at V came to 3 bases and at J to 5 bases, leaving 15 bases not matched to a gene. CDR3 length: 17 residues. The CDR3 reads CASSDTGTAYLEYGYTF. The CDR3 DNA follows: TGTGCCAGCAGTGATACCGGGACAGCCTATCTCGAGTATGGCTACACCTTC.